The 32 T cell receptor beta chains listed next were all sequenced from one sample in a study of OX40 agonist ivuxolimab in advanced cancers. The protocol was immunoSEQ multiplex PCR, while the TCRdb copy is restricted to in-frame clones and leaves out a portion. This table holds about 150,000 clones, roughly 94% found once. The specimen comprised CD4+ or CD8+ T cells sorted from blood, sampled in a trial of the OX40 agonist ivuxolimab. These receptors were taken from an adult with an advanced solid tumor such as melanoma, head and neck, liver or kidney cancer.

The V and J genes are TRBV10-1 and TRBJ2-3; 9 bases fit TRBD1. Trimming removed 6 bases from V and 6 bases from J; junction bases left unmatched: 10. This CDR3 is built from 15 residues. Germline CDR1 and CDR2: WNHNN and SYGVQD (reference sequence). CDR3 in DNA: TGCGCCAGCAGCCGAACCGGGACAGGGACGGATACGCAGTATTTT. As protein: CASSRTGTGTDTQYF.

This chain joins TRBV27 and TRBJ2-7, with D perhaps matching TRBD1 (6 bases). Germline lookup yields CDR1 MNHEY and CDR2 SMNVEV (reference sequence). The CDR3 has 14 amino acids. The V end was cut by 5 bases, the J end by 5 bases, with 16 bases between. CDR3 in amino acids: CASSLTGFVNEQYF. DNA of the CDR3: TGTGCCAGCAGTCTTACAGGGTTCGTGAACGAGCAGTACTTC.

The chain couples TRBV27 to TRBJ1-4; the D gene is possibly TRBD1 (6 bases). Germline V gives CDR1 MNHEY, CDR2 SMNVEV (reference sequence). This CDR3 has 14 amino acids. V gave up 5 bases and J gave up 5 bases, with 12 bases separating them. The CDR3 is CASSTWDNNEKLFF. The CDR3 DNA reads TGTGCCAGCAGTACTTGGGACAACAATGAAAAACTGTTTTTT.

This chain joins TRBV19 and TRBJ1-5, with 7 bases fitting TRBD1. Per germline, CDR1 LNHDA and CDR2 SQIVND (reference sequence). The CDR3 sequence is 14 residues long. The trim removed 7 bases at V and 6 bases at J, leaving 9 bases unmatched. The CDR3 bases are TGTGCCAGTATAGGGGACAGAGGTTTTCAGCCCCAGCATTTT. Its translation: CASIGDRGFQPQHF.

This clone was seen only once. The V call is TRBV29-1, the J call TRBJ2-3; the D gene is possibly TRBD2 (6 bases). The CDR3 is made up of 13 amino acids. V lost 8 bases and J 2 bases, leaving 14 bases between the germline ends. The germline CDR1 and CDR2 sequences are SQVTM and ANQGSEA. CDR3: CSSRAGNTDTQYF. For the CDR3, the DNA is TGCAGCAGTAGGGCGGGAAACACAGATACGCAGTATTTT.

The rearrangement uses TRBV19 and TRBJ1-1, with 9 nucleotides matching TRBD1. V lost 4 bases to trimming and J lost 6 bases; unmatched junction nucleotides: 9. CDR3 length: 15 amino acids. CDR1 and CDR2 (germline): LNHDA, SQIVND (reference sequence). This CDR3 reads CASSRGTGYVPEAFF. Written as DNA, the CDR3 is TGTGCCAGTAGTAGAGGGACAGGGTACGTCCCTGAAGCTTTCTTT.

Points on this clone: Other DNA sequences in the same sample also yield this CDR3. The chain couples TRBV6-5 to TRBJ1-2, with TRBD1 matching over 11 bases. The CDR3 contains 15 residues. Looked up from germline, CDR1 is MNHEY and CDR2 is SVGAGI. The V gene end was trimmed by 0 bases and the J gene end by 8 bases; junction bases not matched to a gene: 5. CDR3 loop: CASSYSGQGAGGYTF. In nucleotides, the CDR3 is TGTGCCAGCAGTTACTCTGGACAGGGGGCGGGAGGCTACACCTTC.

This sequence joins TRBV6-5 and TRBJ2-1; TRBD2 matches at 7 bases. The germline CDR1 and CDR2 sequences are MNHEY and SVGAGI. This CDR3 is 15 amino acids long. Germline trimming cut 6 bases from V and 6 bases from J; bases unmatched to any gene: 11. The CDR3 loop reads CASSPSGASANEQFF. CDR3 nucleotide sequence: TGTGCCAGCAGCCCGAGCGGGGCCTCGGCCAATGAGCAGTTCTTC.

This clone was seen only a few times. V and J are TRBV2 and TRBJ2-2; weak D call: TRBD2 (6 bases). V gave up 8 bases and J gave up 3 bases, with 16 bases separating them. Germline-derived CDR1 and CDR2 are SNHLY and FYNNEI. The CDR3 has 15 amino acids. The DNA of the CDR3 is TGTGCCAGCCGCGGGGTAGCGACCTACACCGGGGAGCTGTTTTTT. It is translated as CASRGVATYTGELFF. The variable domain in full, with the rest retrieved from reference TRBV2 and TRBJ2-2, is EPEVTQTPSHQVTQMGQEVILRCVPISNHLYFYWYRQILGQKVEFLVSFYNNEISEKSEIFDDQFSVERPDGSNFTLKIRSTKLEDSAMYFCASRGVATYTGELFFGEGSRLTVL.

The V and J genes are TRBV5-1 and TRBJ2-3; D is unresolved. V was shortened by 0 bases and J by 3 bases, with 8 bases between the two germline ends. This CDR3 is built from 14 residues. Germline CDR1 reads SGHRS; CDR2 reads YFSETQ. The CDR3, as DNA: TGCGCCAGCAGCTTGGAGGGCATTACAGATACGCAGTATTTT. This encodes CASSLEGITDTQYF.

The chain joins TRBV7-9 to TRBJ2-7; 10 bases are shared with TRBD1. Germline CDR1 reads SEHNR; CDR2 reads FQNEAQ (reference sequence). CDR3 length: 15 residues. Trimming at V came to 5 bases and at J to 3 bases, leaving 7 bases not matched to a gene. CDR3 region: CASSLRTGGDYEQYF. The CDR3 bases are TGTGCCAGCAGCCTAAGGACAGGGGGAGACTACGAGCAGTACTTC.

The CDR3 DNA is TGCGCCAGCAGCTTGTGGGGACTAGCGGGAGGGGGTGAGCAGTTCTTC. Its protein is CASSLWGLAGGGEQFF. V usage is TRBV5-1 and J usage is TRBJ2-1, with 16 bases identical to TRBD2. The CDR3 runs to 16 residues. Looked up from germline, CDR1 is SGHRS and CDR2 is YFSETQ. After removal of 1 base from V and 9 bases from J, the junction contained 4 bases not matched to a gene.

This rearrangement joins TRBV9 to TRBJ2-3; D may be TRBD1 (5 bases). Between the trimmed V and J ends, which lost 4 bases and 10 bases, there was a span of 13 bases. Germline CDR1 SGDLS, CDR2 YYNGEE. The CDR3 totals 12 residues. CDR3 bases: TGTGCCAGCAGCCCGGACAACCGGGCGCAGTATTTT. Protein product: CASSPDNRAQYF.

The V call is TRBV6-5, the J call TRBJ1-1; D not certain. From germline, CDR1 is MNHEY and CDR2 SVGAGI. The CDR3 loop spans 15 amino acids. Trimming removed 0 bases from V and 1 base from J, with 9 bases in between. This CDR3 reads CASSYSGGSNTEAFF. The CDR3, as DNA: TGTGCCAGCAGTTACTCGGGCGGCTCGAACACTGAAGCTTTCTTT.

This clone showed up just once. The gene calls are TRBV27 and TRBJ2-2; D unclear. The CDR3 is made up of 13 amino acids. Trimming removed 0 bases at V and 4 bases at J, with 3 bases between. Germline values: CDR1 MNHEY, CDR2 SMNVEV (reference sequence). The chain's CDR3 is CASSLSGTGELFF. The CDR3 coding sequence is TGTGCCAGCAGTTTATCTGGCACCGGGGAGCTGTTTTTT.

The J gene is TRBJ2-5, the V gene TRBV6-5, with 10 nucleotides matching TRBD2. This CDR3 is built from 13 residues. The V and J ends lost 7 bases and 5 bases, in that order; junction bases with no gene match: 4. Germline V gene data show CDR1 as MNHEY and CDR2 as SVGAGI. The CDR3 coding sequence is TGTGCCAGCACCTCAGCGGGAGGGGAGACCCAGTACTTC. It yields the protein CASTSAGGETQYF.

The chain carries TRBV6-4 and TRBJ1-1, with TRBD1 as a possible D gene (5 bases). The CDR3 runs 14 residues. The V gene's germline CDR1 is MRHNA and CDR2 SNTAGT. Trimming shortened V by 3 bases and J by 6 bases, and 14 bases separated the two germline ends. The CDR3 loop is CASSEGVGGAEAFF. The CDR3 bases are TGTGCCAGCAGTGAAGGGGTCGGGGGAGCTGAAGCTTTCTTT.

This clone appeared a few times. One end of the junction does not line up with germline, which may come from a read error. This sequence joins TRBV7-7 and TRBJ2-1; 9 bases are a match to TRBD2. The CDR3 extends over 12 amino acids. Germline V CDR1 and CDR2: SSHAT, FNYEAQ (reference sequence). CDR3 in amino acids: CASSQAGGEQFF. CDR3 DNA sequence: TGTGCTAGCAGCCAAGCGGGGGGTGAGCAGTTCTTC. Drawing the rest from reference TRBV7-7 and TRBJ2-1, the complete variable domain is GAGVSQSPRYKVTKRGQDVTLRCDPISSHATLYWYQQALGQGPEFLTYFNYEAQPDKSGLPSDRFSAERPEGSISTLTIQRTEQRDSAMYRCASSQAGGEQFFGPGTRLTVL.

V and J are TRBV7-2 and TRBJ2-5, with 10 positions matching TRBD2. CDR1 and CDR2 from the germline V gene are SGHTA and FQGNSA. Trimming removed 1 base from V and 1 base from J; junction bases left unmatched: 3. CDR3 length: 16 amino acids. CDR3: CASSLVASGGQETQYF. For the CDR3, the DNA is TGTGCCAGCAGCTTAGTCGCTAGCGGGGGCCAAGAGACCCAGTACTTC.

This chain joins TRBV12-5 and TRBJ1-5, with no clear D. Germline CDR1 and CDR2: LGHNT and FRNRAP. The CDR3 is 12 residues long. The V and J ends lost 4 bases and 5 bases respectively, with 6 bases between them. This chain's CDR3 is CASGSSYQPQHF. CDR3 in DNA: TGTGCTAGTGGTTCGAGTTATCAGCCCCAGCATTTT.

The CDR3 DNA is TGCAGCGTTGGAGGGGGCGATGAGCAGTTCTTC. Encoded protein: CSVGGGDEQFF. The chain has TRBV29-1 and TRBJ2-1; TRBD1 matches 7 bases. The V gene end was trimmed by 4 bases and the J gene end by 8 bases; junction bases not matched to a gene: 2. This CDR3 comprises 11 residues. Germline lookup yields CDR1 SQVTM and CDR2 ANQGSEA.

The rearrangement uses TRBV5-6 and TRBJ2-7; D ambiguous. The CDR3 runs 14 residues. V gave up 0 bases and J gave up 5 bases, with 12 bases separating them. The V gene's germline CDR1 is SGHDT and CDR2 YYEEEE. CDR3 loop: CASSLVGHKDEQYF. CDR3 DNA: TGTGCCAGCAGCTTGGTTGGGCATAAGGACGAGCAGTACTTC. Drawing the rest from reference TRBV5-6 and TRBJ2-7, the complete variable domain is DAGVTQSPTHLIKTRGQQVTLRCSPKSGHDTVSWYQQALGQGPQFIFQYYEEEERQRGNFPDRFSGHQFPNYSSELNVNALLLGDSALYLCASSLVGHKDEQYFGPGTRLTVT.

The J gene is TRBJ1-1, the V gene TRBV10-1; no clear D. Germline V CDR1 and CDR2: WNHNN, SYGVQD (reference sequence). The CDR3 is 13 amino acids. The V end lost 6 bases, the J end lost 3 bases, and 11 bases lay between the germline ends. CDR3 sequence reads: CASRWGRDTEAFF. In nucleotides, the CDR3 is TGCGCCAGCAGATGGGGTAGGGACACTGAAGCTTTCTTT.

This clone was observed a handful of times. The V call is TRBV28, the J call TRBJ1-5; D remains ambiguous. Trimming took 3 bases from V and 10 from J, leaving 10 bases between them. CDR1 is MDHEN, CDR2 SYDVKM, per germline. This CDR3 is built from 12 residues. The CDR3, as DNA: TGTGCCAGCAGTTTGGCCCTTCCACCCCAGCATTTT. It codes for CASSLALPPQHF. The entire variable domain, with the rest obtained from reference TRBV28 and TRBJ1-5, is as follows: DVKVTQSSRYLVKRTGEKVFLECVQDMDHENMFWYRQDPGLGLRLIYFSYDVKMKEKGDIPEGYSVSREKKERFSLILESASTNQTSMYLCASSLALPPQHFGDGTRLSIL.

The CDR3 nucleotides are TGTGCCAGCAGCTCCTTGACTAGCGGGTGGGGTGAGCAGTTCTTC. Residues: CASSSLTSGWGEQFF. The V and J genes are TRBV5-6 and TRBJ2-1; 10 positions agree with TRBD2. The length of the CDR3 is 15 residues. V gave up 3 bases and J gave up 9 bases; unmatched junction bases: 9. In germline, CDR1 is SGHDT, CDR2 YYEEEE.

J is TRBJ1-1 and V is TRBV7-9; TRBD1 agrees at 9 bases. This CDR3 comprises 14 residues. The V gene's germline CDR1 is SEHNR and CDR2 FQNEAQ (reference sequence). Trimming removed 3 bases from V and 2 bases from J; junction bases left unmatched: 1. CDR3 bases: TGTGCCAGCAGCTTGGGACAGGGAAACACTGAAGCTTTCTTT. Translating gives CASSLGQGNTEAFF.

The genes are TRBV4-2 and TRBJ1-5; no definite D call. CDR1 and CDR2 (germline): LGHNA, YNFKEQ. CDR3 size: 14 residues. The V and J ends lost 3 bases and 0 bases respectively, with 6 bases between them. CDR3 coding DNA: TGTGCCAGCAGCCAGGAGAATAGCAATCAGCCCCAGCATTTT. Its protein product is CASSQENSNQPQHF.

The CDR3: CASSLDSGTSGFYEQYF. DNA for the CDR3: TGTGCCAGCAGCTTAGACTCCGGGACTAGCGGGTTCTACGAGCAGTACTTC. The rearrangement joins TRBV11-2 to TRBJ2-7, with 12 bases lining up with TRBD2. Unmatched junction bases numbered 6, after V lost 0 bases and J lost 3 bases. CDR3 length: 17 amino acids. Germline CDR1 SGHAT, CDR2 FQNNGV.

The gene calls are TRBV9 and TRBJ2-3; D unclear. The germline V gene has CDR1 SGDLS and CDR2 YYNGEE. V gave up 5 bases and J gave up 0 bases, with 10 bases separating them. This CDR3 spans 14 amino acids. CDR3 nucleotide sequence: TGTGCCAGCAGTTATATCCCTAGCACAGATACGCAGTATTTT. Encoded protein: CASSYIPSTDTQYF.

The chain is built from TRBV5-4 and TRBJ2-5, with 9 positions matching TRBD2. The J call may be mistaken, given a closer DNA end match to TRBJ2-7. The V gene's germline CDR1 is SGHNT and CDR2 YYREEE (reference sequence). There are 15 residues in the CDR3. As DNA, the CDR3 is TGTGCCAGCAGTTCCCAGGCGGGAGGGTCGTACGAGCAGTACTTC. Translated, it gives CASSSQAGGSYEQYF.

The CDR3, as DNA: TGTGCCAGCAGCTTATCCCGGTCTTCGGGAGAGCAGTACTTC. Its protein product is CASSLSRSSGEQYF. The rearrangement joins TRBV7-2 to TRBJ2-7; a weak D match, TRBD2 (5 bases). Trimming stripped 2 bases from V and 7 bases from J, with 15 bases between. The germline V gene encodes CDR1 SGHTA and CDR2 FQGNSA. This CDR3 comprises 14 residues.

A few counts support this clone. The rearrangement links TRBV25-1 to TRBJ1-6; D gene unclear. CDR3 length: 13 amino acids. The germline V and J ends were trimmed by 3 bases and 15 bases, with 15 bases remaining between them. Germline V gives CDR1 MGHDK, CDR2 SYGVNS. DNA for the CDR3: TGTGCCAGCAGTGATGGGGTTAGGGAGCTCCTCCACTTT. Amino acids: CASSDGVRELLHF.